This TCR beta chain was documented in a study of response to subunit inactivated influenza vaccine. This clonotype was detected a few times. Antigen specificity is unknown. The V gene's germline CDR1 is MNHNS and CDR2 SASEGT. The CDR3 consists of 14 residues. Trimming shortened V by 4 bases and J by 0 bases, and 10 bases separated the two germline ends. General study results and limits: Each seasonal influenza vaccination, the authors suggested, recruits few new T cells.

MiXCR, applied by TCRdb to the RT-PCR reads, yields one record per CDR3 protein. There are roughly 700,000 distinct CDR3 sequences in the sample; around 13% occur only once, and 5.5% to 7% lies in the top ten. The sequencing here drew on PBMCs from blood, taken 14 days before vaccination. The chain links TRBV6-1 to TRBJ2-7; no definite D call. The receptor's source is a man aged 45 to 65 who received an inactivated influenza vaccine. CDR3 sequence: CASSGTPNSYEQYF. For the CDR3, the DNA is TGTGCCAGCAGTGGGACCCCCAACTCCTACGAGCAGTACTTC.